This T cell receptor (beta chain) was recorded in a study of sequential checkpoint blockade in melanoma. On the study more broadly: Arm A got nivolumab then ipilimumab; arm B the reverse, 1:1. TCRbeta immunosequencing was performed on DNA from 91 pretreatment melanoma tumor samples. After nivolumab or ipilimumab alone, some 20 patients had week-13 rebiopsies. Whole-study results and caveats: Response in arm A was associated with pretreatment TIL clonality.

From germline, CDR1 is SGHDN and CDR2 FVKESK. The CDR3 consists of 15 residues. V shed 4 bases, J shed 4 bases, and the junction held 8 bases outside the gene matches. The treatment here: randomized to nivolumab then ipilimumab (arm A) or the reverse (arm B). Details on this clone: Antigen: not known.

Profiling relied on immunoSEQ multiplex PCR, and the TCRdb table lists in-frame clones only, not all of them. The sample includes some 5,400 clones, roughly 18% of them seen just once. This sequence originates from a human donor with melanoma. The chain employs TRBV14 and TRBJ2-7; 9 positions match TRBD1. The sequenced sample was tumor tissue (inferred from file names), obtained from a patient given nivolumab and ipilimumab in sequence. The CDR3 nucleotides read TGTGCCAGCAGCCTCACAGGGGGCGCGATATACGAGCAGTACTTC. It codes for CASSLTGGAIYEQYF.